This TCR beta chain was sequenced during a study of T cell repertoires in cytomegalovirus infection. About the research overall: CMV infection and matching HLA type were both indicated by public TCR beta signatures. Findings and caveats of the study: Of the TCR beta families, the public ones yielded a cumulative frequency that identified carriers of CMV plus the relevant HLA. HLA-C-restricted, CMV-specific TCR beta clonotypes were dominant ex vivo.

A single record per CDR3 protein comes from TCRdb applying MiXCR to the reads. The sample lists about 450,000 distinct CDR3 sequences, roughly 31% occurring once. Germline V gives CDR1 SGHNT, CDR2 YYREEE (reference sequence). The length of the CDR3 is 15 residues. V dropped 0 bases and J dropped 8; count of bases not matched to a gene: 2. As for this clonotype: Its specificity is unknown.

This chain joins TRBV5-4 and TRBJ1-6, with TRBD1 identical over 10 bases. The TCR was taken from a human donor in good health (CMV status not recorded). Some clones in this sample may be carry-over from other donors' samples. The sample was PBMCs. CDR3 in amino acids: CASSLVGTGDSPLHF. Written as DNA, the CDR3 is TGTGCCAGCAGCTTGGTGGGGACAGGGGATTCACCCCTCCACTTT.